This record covers a single T cell receptor (beta chain). The clone's antigen remains unknown. The sample holds no much larger clone one base away, and base qualities are not on file. The data belong to a study of shared clonotypes between healthy human individuals (dated by TCRdb to the early 2020s). Concerning the study at large: The cohort included a few men and a couple of women between 18 and 49 years of age. For each donor, CD4 naive and CD4 memory were each run on three plates, CD8 naive on two plates, and CD8 memory on one plate. To estimate repertoire size and how much clonotype sharing occurs between individuals, the study deeply sequenced the blood TCR repertoires of several healthy adults. Different laboratories and diverse techniques were used to prepare libraries and sequence TCR repertoires, to increase sequencing depth and limit assay-specific biases. Leukapheresis yielded between about 0.9 and 8.9 billion PBMCs per donor. The full study reports these points: When several donors were compared, the shared fraction of clonotypes was 5% to 6.5% for naive CD4, around 3.5% for naive CD8, roughly 2.5% for memory CD4, and less than 0.45% for memory CD8. Naive subsets generally had larger estimated clonotype richness than memory subsets. Because the study included only a small number of donors, the genetic and exposure-history diversity represented was limited. Incomplete sequencing was indicated by rarefaction of sorted-subset datasets, despite the large sequencing depth. Sampling was restricted to blood, and TCR repertoires in tissue are likely to differ from TCR repertoires in blood. Higher generation probabilities were observed for clonotypes shared by all four sorted-subset donors than for non-shared clonotypes. Pairwise subsampling indicated that sequencing depth was expected to affect the degree of clonotype sharing among donors.

From the germline V gene, CDR1 is SGHNT and CDR2 is YENEEA. V loses 1 base of germline sequence and J loses 5 bases, and the interval between the two ends is 6 bases. Including cysteine and phenylalanine, the CDR3 has 14 amino acids. The sequence is cut down to CDR3 DNA, 42 bases in frame from base 1. TCR CDR3 regions were amplified from genomic DNA by multiplex PCR using the deep immunoSEQ assay. For each cell subset, the extracted genomic DNA was distributed evenly across all wells of several immunoSEQ 96-well plates, and each plate served as one replicate. For sorted subsets, roughly 200 ng of genomic DNA, equivalent to roughly 30,000 T cell genomes, went into each replicate PCR. Purified libraries were measured with a Qubit 3.0 fluorometer, size-checked on a Bioanalyzer 2100, and measured again with the KAPA Library Quantification kit. Every immunoSEQ 96-well plate was sequenced on a dedicated single-read 150-cycle Illumina NextSeq 550 flow cell. In the paper's pipeline: Because the immunoSEQ output included only junctional sequences and no quality scores, the filtering could not be the same as the filtering used for full-length reads. Sequences were annotated with PyIR, a Python wrapper for IgBLAST v1.9, and V/J genes and CDR3 were assigned using IMGT germline references. Reads were removed for weak V/J assignments (E-value above 1e-6), missing CDR3, stop codons, out-of-frame junctions, or ambiguous translated residues. V3J clonotypes were defined by identical inferred V gene, J gene, and CDR3 amino acid sequence. To compute the percentage overlap between repertoires, the number of shared unique clonotypes was divided by the size of the smaller repertoire. Three approaches were used to assess repertoire richness: RTK rarefaction, the Chao1 estimator, and Recon v2.1 estimates of unobserved clonotypes. Generation probabilities for all TCRbeta clonotypes obtained by the gDNA method from a handful of donors were computed using OLGA. Entries here come from immuneACCESS through TCRdb and include only in-frame sequences with V and J called. Some clones fail to appear in such tables; in the studies checked, an unresolved V gene covers under half of the shortfall, and the cause of the remainder is unknown. V and J calls and clone size are as listed in that table; D and trimming were resolved from the DNA. Counted in this sample were about 2 million clones; roughly 94% of them appeared once. The ten most abundant clones make up 0.13% of the sample.

The donors were healthy, HIV-negative adults who had no recently reported acute infections or vaccinations. Only Caucasian adults living in Nashville, Tennessee, USA were represented among the donors. CD4+ T cells were enriched by magnetic negative selection; naive cells were then positively selected on CD45RA, and the negative fraction formed the memory subset. After blood collection by leukapheresis, PBMCs were isolated using Ficoll-Histopaque density gradient centrifugation and then cryopreserved in the vapor phase of liquid nitrogen. Analytical flow cytometry was used to check the purity and quantity of every magnetically sorted T cell population. Genomic DNA was isolated from every sorted fraction and measured by UV absorbance on a Nanodrop 2000c.

The sequencing sample was made of naive CD4+ T cells sorted from blood. The cell subset or site label, read with the paper, signifies: CD45RA+ positively selected. The receptor comes from a young man in good health. The chain joins TRBV11-3 to TRBJ1-6, and perhaps TRBD1 as D gene, on 5 matching bases. The nucleotides are TGTGCCAGCAGCTTAGGGGGGGATAATTCACCCCTCCACTTT. This codes for CASSLGGDNSPLHF. The variable domain in full, with residues beyond the CDR3 obtained from the reference TRBV11-3 and TRBJ1-6 genes, is EAGVVQSPRYKIIEKKQPVAFWCNPISGHNTLYWYLQNLGQGPELLIRYENEEAVDDSQLPKDRFSAERLKGVDSTLKIQPAELGDSAVYLCASSLGGDNSPLHFGNGTRLTVT.